This is a list of T cell receptor beta chains from one sample in a study of CD8 T cells in ankylosing spondylitis. In TCRdb, the 5' RACE reads were re-called with MiXCR into one record per CDR3 protein. Of approximately 9,700 distinct CDR3 sequences listed, around 6% are singletons. Material: blood, either unsorted or a sorted T cell fraction (not recorded which). These receptors originate from a female donor with ankylosing spondylitis or in good health (not recorded which). The CDR3 runs from the conserved cysteine through the conserved F or W. D genes are given only for firm matches. For some rows the clone size is stated as once, few or many, or as a class when expanded; others skip it.

clone_size: medium-sized; d_call: .; j_call: TRBJ2-7; cdr3_length: 14; v_call: TRBV9; cdr3_aa: CASSDRDTSYEQYF; cdr3_nt: TGTGCCAGCAGCGACCGGGACACCTCCTACGAGCAGTACTTC
clone_size: .; d_call: TRBD2; j_call: TRBJ2-5; cdr3_length: 15; v_call: TRBV9; cdr3_aa: CASSVTSGSGETQYF; cdr3_nt: TGTGCCAGCAGCGTGACTAGCGGGAGCGGGGAGACCCAGTACTTC
clone_size: .; d_call: .; j_call: TRBJ2-1; cdr3_length: 15; v_call: TRBV9; cdr3_aa: CASSVEGDSYNEQFF; cdr3_nt: TGTGCCAGCAGCGTTGAGGGGGACTCCTACAATGAGCAGTTCTTC
clone_size: many; d_call: TRBD1; j_call: TRBJ2-5; cdr3_length: 16; v_call: TRBV9; cdr3_aa: CASSAGDRDRQETQYF; cdr3_nt: TGTGCCAGCAGCGCAGGAGACCGGGACAGGCAAGAGACCCAGTACTTC
clone_size: many; d_call: TRBD2; j_call: TRBJ2-1; cdr3_length: 17; v_call: TRBV9; cdr3_aa: CASSVGSSGGLVDEQFF; cdr3_nt: TGTGCCAGCAGCGTAGGGTCTAGCGGGGGGTTAGTGGATGAGCAGTTCTTC
clone_size: many; d_call: TRBD2; j_call: TRBJ2-3; cdr3_length: 15; v_call: TRBV9; cdr3_aa: CASSVGGLGTDTQYF; cdr3_nt: TGTGCCAGCAGCGTAGGAGGACTAGGCACAGATACGCAGTATTTT
clone_size: .; d_call: .; j_call: TRBJ1-1; cdr3_length: 13; v_call: TRBV9; cdr3_aa: CASSVERWGEAFF; cdr3_nt: TGTGCCAGCAGCGTAGAAAGGTGGGGTGAAGCTTTCTTT
clone_size: many; d_call: .; j_call: TRBJ2-1; cdr3_length: 17; v_call: TRBV9; cdr3_aa: CASSVLGSPSSYNEQFF; cdr3_nt: TGTGCCAGCAGCGTATTAGGCTCACCCAGCTCCTACAATGAGCAGTTCTTC
clone_size: medium-sized; d_call: TRBD2; j_call: TRBJ2-1; cdr3_length: 17; v_call: TRBV9; cdr3_aa: CASSVEGLAGVGNEQFF; cdr3_nt: TGTGCCAGCAGCGTAGAAGGCCTAGCGGGAGTTGGGAATGAGCAGTTCTTC
clone_size: many; d_call: TRBD2; j_call: TRBJ2-5; cdr3_length: 16; v_call: TRBV9; cdr3_aa: CASSVASSGGAETQYF; cdr3_nt: TGTGCCAGCAGCGTAGCGTCTAGCGGGGGGGCGGAGACCCAGTACTTC
clone_size: .; d_call: TRBD1; j_call: TRBJ1-3; cdr3_length: 13; v_call: TRBV9; cdr3_aa: CASSVVDRSDLYF; cdr3_nt: TGTGCCAGCAGCGTAGTGGACAGGTCCGACCTATATTTT
clone_size: many; d_call: .; j_call: TRBJ2-1; cdr3_length: 13; v_call: TRBV9; cdr3_aa: CASSVSVLNEQFF; cdr3_nt: TGTGCCAGCAGCGTATCGGTCCTCAATGAGCAGTTCTTC
clone_size: few; d_call: .; j_call: TRBJ1-1; cdr3_length: 13; v_call: TRBV9; cdr3_aa: CASSVKPNTEAFF; cdr3_nt: TGTGCCAGCAGCGTAAAGCCAAACACTGAAGCTTTCTTT
clone_size: medium-sized; d_call: .; j_call: TRBJ2-7; cdr3_length: 15; v_call: TRBV9; cdr3_aa: CASSLHPRGAYEQYF; cdr3_nt: TGTGCCAGCAGCCTCCACCCGCGGGGCGCCTACGAGCAGTACTTC
clone_size: .; d_call: TRBD2; j_call: TRBJ2-2; cdr3_length: 15; v_call: TRBV9; cdr3_aa: CASSVAGGGTGELFF; cdr3_nt: TGTGCCAGCAGCGTAGCGGGGGGGGGAACCGGGGAGCTGTTTTTT
clone_size: many; d_call: TRBD2; j_call: TRBJ2-1; cdr3_length: 19; v_call: TRBV9; cdr3_aa: CASSVEVAGGFSSYNEQFF; cdr3_nt: TGTGCCAGCAGCGTAGAAGTAGCGGGAGGTTTCAGCTCCTACAATGAGCAGTTCTTC
clone_size: many; d_call: .; j_call: TRBJ2-1; cdr3_length: 14; v_call: TRBV9; cdr3_aa: CASSVGGGDREQFF; cdr3_nt: TGTGCCAGCAGCGTAGGGGGAGGGGACAGGGAGCAGTTCTTC
clone_size: few; d_call: TRBD1; j_call: TRBJ2-3; cdr3_length: 14; v_call: TRBV9; cdr3_aa: CASSRTGSTDTQYF; cdr3_nt: TGTGCCAGCAGCCGGACAGGGAGCACAGATACGCAGTATTTT
clone_size: many; d_call: .; j_call: TRBJ2-2; cdr3_length: 12; v_call: TRBV9; cdr3_aa: CASSVVYGELFF; cdr3_nt: TGTGCCAGCAGCGTAGTATACGGGGAGCTGTTTTTT
clone_size: few; d_call: TRBD2; j_call: TRBJ2-7; cdr3_length: 15; v_call: TRBV9; cdr3_aa: CASSAKGTSSYEQYF; cdr3_nt: TGTGCCAGCAGCGCCAAGGGGACTAGCTCCTACGAGCAGTACTTC
clone_size: medium-sized; d_call: .; j_call: TRBJ2-7; cdr3_length: 17; v_call: TRBV9; cdr3_aa: CASSPEGGGLPSYEQYF; cdr3_nt: TGTGCCAGCAGCCCAGAAGGTGGGGGACTTCCGTCCTACGAGCAGTACTTC
clone_size: many; d_call: .; j_call: TRBJ2-6; cdr3_length: 16; v_call: TRBV9; cdr3_aa: CASSVERGIGANVLTF; cdr3_nt: TGTGCCAGCAGCGTAGAACGGGGTATTGGGGCCAACGTCCTGACTTTC
clone_size: .; d_call: TRBD1; j_call: TRBJ2-3; cdr3_length: 16; v_call: TRBV9; cdr3_aa: CASSPFLGGSGDTQYF; cdr3_nt: TGTGCCAGCAGCCCCTTTCTAGGGGGCTCCGGAGATACGCAGTATTTT
clone_size: many; d_call: .; j_call: TRBJ2-7; cdr3_length: 17; v_call: TRBV9; cdr3_aa: CASSVEGGGPRSGEQYF; cdr3_nt: TGTGCCAGCAGCGTAGAGGGGGGGGGCCCGCGGTCCGGCGAGCAGTACTTC
clone_size: many; d_call: TRBD1; j_call: TRBJ1-2; cdr3_length: 14; v_call: TRBV9; cdr3_aa: CASSPPGTGDGYTF; cdr3_nt: TGTGCCAGCAGCCCCCCCGGGACAGGCGATGGCTACACCTTC
clone_size: medium-sized; d_call: .; j_call: TRBJ1-2; cdr3_length: 14; v_call: TRBV9; cdr3_aa: CASSPIRGNDGYTF; cdr3_nt: TGTGCCAGCAGCCCAATAAGGGGAAACGATGGCTACACCTTC
clone_size: many; d_call: .; j_call: TRBJ2-7; cdr3_length: 14; v_call: TRBV9; cdr3_aa: CASSVGTPSYEQYF; cdr3_nt: TGTGCCAGCAGCGTAGGGACTCCCTCCTACGAGCAGTACTTC
clone_size: many; d_call: TRBD1; j_call: TRBJ2-7; cdr3_length: 17; v_call: TRBV9; cdr3_aa: CASSAGGQGGSLYEQYF; cdr3_nt: TGTGCCAGCAGCGCAGGGGGACAGGGGGGATCGTTGTACGAGCAGTACTTC
clone_size: many; d_call: .; j_call: TRBJ2-1; cdr3_length: 14; v_call: TRBV9; cdr3_aa: CASSQGDSHNEQFF; cdr3_nt: TGTGCCAGCAGCCAAGGGGACTCTCACAATGAGCAGTTCTTC
clone_size: few; d_call: .; j_call: TRBJ2-1; cdr3_length: 13; v_call: TRBV9; cdr3_aa: CASSVASTGEQFF; cdr3_nt: TGTGCCAGCAGCGTAGCTTCGACGGGTGAGCAGTTCTTC
clone_size: .; d_call: TRBD2; j_call: TRBJ2-1; cdr3_length: 11; v_call: TRBV9; cdr3_aa: CASSLAAEQFF; cdr3_nt: TGTGCCAGCAGCCTAGCGGCTGAGCAGTTCTTC
clone_size: .; d_call: TRBD1; j_call: TRBJ1-5; cdr3_length: 15; v_call: TRBV9; cdr3_aa: CASSAPGQGDQPQHF; cdr3_nt: TGTGCCAGCAGCGCACCGGGACAGGGTGACCAGCCCCAGCATTTT
clone_size: .; d_call: .; j_call: TRBJ2-1; cdr3_length: 16; v_call: TRBV9; cdr3_aa: CASSPEARRGNNEQFF; cdr3_nt: TGTGCCAGCAGTCCCGAGGCCCGGAGGGGTAACAATGAGCAGTTCTTC
clone_size: many; d_call: .; j_call: TRBJ2-2; cdr3_length: 14; v_call: TRBV9; cdr3_aa: CASREFQTTGELFF; cdr3_nt: TGTGCCAGCCGGGAGTTTCAGACCACCGGGGAGCTGTTTTTT
clone_size: many; d_call: TRBD1; j_call: TRBJ2-5; cdr3_length: 14; v_call: TRBV9; cdr3_aa: CASSPGQAGETQYF; cdr3_nt: TGTGCCAGCAGCCCGGGACAGGCGGGAGAGACCCAGTACTTC
clone_size: many; d_call: TRBD1; j_call: TRBJ2-4; cdr3_length: 16; v_call: TRBV9; cdr3_aa: CASSGSGGQRGNIQYF; cdr3_nt: TGTGCCAGCAGCGGGTCAGGGGGACAGCGAGGAAACATTCAGTACTTC
clone_size: medium-sized; d_call: TRBD2; j_call: TRBJ2-3; cdr3_length: 16; v_call: TRBV9; cdr3_aa: CASSVDQRERTDTQYF; cdr3_nt: TGTGCCAGCAGCGTAGATCAGCGGGAACGAACAGATACGCAGTATTTT
clone_size: many; d_call: .; j_call: TRBJ1-1; cdr3_length: 12; v_call: TRBV9; cdr3_aa: CASSNNQGTAFF; cdr3_nt: TGTGCCAGCAGCAATAATCAGGGGACTGCTTTCTTT
clone_size: medium-sized; d_call: TRBD2; j_call: TRBJ2-3; cdr3_length: 17; v_call: TRBV9; cdr3_aa: CASSAPLAGVYTDTQYF; cdr3_nt: TGTGCCAGCAGCGCACCCCTAGCGGGGGTATACACAGATACGCAGTATTTT
clone_size: .; d_call: .; j_call: TRBJ2-7; cdr3_length: 14; v_call: TRBV11-2; cdr3_aa: CASSLDPQVYEQYF; cdr3_nt: TGTGCCAGCAGCTTAGATCCACAGGTTTACGAGCAGTACTTC
clone_size: many; d_call: TRBD1; j_call: TRBJ1-3; cdr3_length: 15; v_call: TRBV9; cdr3_aa: CASSQRDSSGNTIYF; cdr3_nt: TGTGCCAGCAGCCAACGGGACAGCTCTGGAAACACCATATATTTT
clone_size: many; d_call: .; j_call: TRBJ2-5; cdr3_length: 14; v_call: TRBV9; cdr3_aa: CASSVGGFQETQYF; cdr3_nt: TGTGCCAGCAGCGTGGGGGGATTCCAAGAGACCCAGTACTTC
clone_size: many; d_call: TRBD2; j_call: TRBJ2-4; cdr3_length: 13; v_call: TRBV9; cdr3_aa: CASSGGGWDIQYF; cdr3_nt: TGTGCCAGCAGCGGGGGGGGTTGGGACATTCAGTACTTC
clone_size: .; d_call: .; j_call: TRBJ1-6; cdr3_length: 13; v_call: TRBV9; cdr3_aa: CASSVGGSPPLHF; cdr3_nt: TGTGCCAGCAGCGTTGGGGGGTCCCCACCCCTCCACTTT
clone_size: medium-sized; d_call: .; j_call: TRBJ2-3; cdr3_length: 15; v_call: TRBV24-1; cdr3_aa: CANTRDLPGTDTQYF; cdr3_nt: TGTGCCAACACCAGGGACCTCCCGGGCACAGATACGCAGTATTTT
clone_size: few; d_call: .; j_call: TRBJ1-1; cdr3_length: 12; v_call: TRBV9; cdr3_aa: CASSPWGHEAFF; cdr3_nt: TGTGCCAGCAGTCCCTGGGGACATGAAGCTTTCTTT
clone_size: .; d_call: .; j_call: TRBJ1-1; cdr3_length: 14; v_call: TRBV9; cdr3_aa: CASSVGGMNTEAFF; cdr3_nt: TGTGCCAGCAGCGTAGGGGGTATGAACACTGAAGCTTTCTTT
clone_size: many; d_call: TRBD1; j_call: TRBJ2-3; cdr3_length: 15; v_call: TRBV9; cdr3_aa: CASSDRGPDTDTQYF; cdr3_nt: TGTGCCAGCAGCGACAGGGGTCCAGACACAGATACGCAGTATTTT
clone_size: many; d_call: .; j_call: TRBJ2-1; cdr3_length: 16; v_call: TRBV9; cdr3_aa: CASSFKVSSTTNEQFF; cdr3_nt: TGTGCCAGCAGCTTTAAAGTCTCCTCGACGACCAATGAGCAGTTCTTC
clone_size: many; d_call: TRBD1; j_call: TRBJ1-6; cdr3_length: 15; v_call: TRBV9; cdr3_aa: CASSIIGTANSPLHF; cdr3_nt: TGTGCCAGCAGCATCATCGGGACAGCAAATTCACCCCTCCACTTT
clone_size: .; d_call: TRBD2; j_call: TRBJ2-2; cdr3_length: 16; v_call: TRBV9; cdr3_aa: CASSSPAGSHTGELFF; cdr3_nt: TGTGCCAGCAGTAGTCCAGCGGGAAGTCACACCGGGGAGCTGTTTTTT